This T cell receptor beta chain was found in a study of cytomegalovirus exposure and HLA in healthy donors. Primers for the PCR totalled 60 Vbeta and 13 Jbeta. This table comes from immunoSEQ multiplex PCR, and its TCRdb copy is limited to in-frame clones, with some not included. The sample includes 100,000 to 120,000 clones, roughly 80% of them seen just once. This TCR was sampled from a man aged 25 to 40 in good health and CMV-seropositive. Specimen: PBMCs.

The CDR3 here is CASSQGAGEGTDTQYF. In nucleotides, the CDR3 is TGCGCCAGCAGCCAAGGGGCGGGGGAAGGGACAGATACGCAGTATTTT. The J gene is TRBJ2-3, the V gene TRBV4-1; 7 bases are shared with TRBD2. V was pared by 1 base and J by 3 bases, with 7 bases of the junction left unmatched. Per germline, CDR1 MGHRA and CDR2 YSYEKL. The CDR3 totals 16 residues.